This T cell receptor beta chain was retrieved from a study of naive and memory T cell subsets. Findings of the study overall: Diversity fell and Gini index rose from naive through CM, EM, EMRA. A few larger clonotypes appeared in naive repertoires, especially CD8, possibly memory cells re-expressing CD45RA.

This clonotype was counted a few times. Its antigen is currently unknown. An equimolar mix of two oligonucleotides served as the beta constant-region primer for TRBC1 and TRBC2. Ligated cDNA was amplified by four rounds of PCR with nested alpha and beta constant-region primers and SP2. MiXCR was run by TCRdb on the UMI-ligation and nested PCR reads, yielding one entry per CDR3 protein. The table has 150,000 or so distinct CDR3 sequences, about 23% seen once; the top ten hold over 0.09%. The germline V gene encodes CDR1 MNHNY and CDR2 SVGAGI (reference sequence). Trimming at V came to 0 bases and at J to 12 bases, leaving 10 bases not matched to a gene. This CDR3 has 15 residues.

This chain uses TRBV6-6 with TRBJ2-1; 8 nucleotides line up with TRBD2. The receptor comes from a human donor in good health. Sample: naive CD4+ T cells from blood. Here the CDR3 reads CASSYSGGVATGQFF. DNA of the CDR3: TGTGCCAGCAGTTACTCCGGGGGGGTCGCAACCGGGCAGTTCTTC.